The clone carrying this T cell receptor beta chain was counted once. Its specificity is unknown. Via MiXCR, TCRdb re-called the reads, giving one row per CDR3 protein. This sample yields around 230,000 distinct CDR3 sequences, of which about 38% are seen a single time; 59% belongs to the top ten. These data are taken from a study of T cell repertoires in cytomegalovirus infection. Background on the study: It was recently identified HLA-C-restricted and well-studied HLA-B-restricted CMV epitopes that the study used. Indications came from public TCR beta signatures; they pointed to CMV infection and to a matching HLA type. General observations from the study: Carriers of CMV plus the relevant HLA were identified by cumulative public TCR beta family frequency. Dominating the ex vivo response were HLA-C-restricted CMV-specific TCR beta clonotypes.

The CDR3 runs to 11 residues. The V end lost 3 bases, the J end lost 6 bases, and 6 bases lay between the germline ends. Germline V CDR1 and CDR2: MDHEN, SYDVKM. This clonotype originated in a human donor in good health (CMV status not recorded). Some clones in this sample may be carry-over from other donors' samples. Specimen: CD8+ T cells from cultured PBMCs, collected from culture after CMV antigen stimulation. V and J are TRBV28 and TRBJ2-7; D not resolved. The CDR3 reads CASSLVSEQYF. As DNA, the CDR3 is TGTGCCAGCAGTTTGGTAAGCGAGCAGTACTTC.